The 12 T cell receptor beta chains listed next were all sequenced from one sample in a study of cytomegalovirus exposure and HLA in healthy donors. The PCR contained 60 Vbeta and 13 Jbeta primers. Assay used: immunoSEQ multiplex PCR; TCRdb lists only in-frame clones, some missing. The sample lists some 100,000 clones, about three quarters seen once, with over 12% in the top ten. Material: PBMCs. These receptors were obtained from a woman aged 45-65 years in good health and CMV-seropositive.

This chain links TRBV5-1 with TRBJ2-1; TRBD2 matches 12 bases. The CDR3 sequence is 17 residues long. Germline lookup yields CDR1 SGHRS and CDR2 YFSETQ. J was trimmed by 6 bases and V by 0 bases; bases with no gene match: 7. In DNA, the CDR3 is TGCGCCAGCAGCTTGGGACTAGCGGGAGTATCATCCAATGAGCAGTTCTTC. Amino acids: CASSLGLAGVSSNEQFF.

V usage is TRBV6-6 and J usage is TRBJ2-1; 9 bases are a match to TRBD2. From germline, CDR1 is MNHNY and CDR2 SVGAGI (reference sequence). This CDR3 is built from 15 residues. Trimming cost V 5 bases and J 7 bases; bases outside gene matches: 9. The CDR3 is CASSDGGRAVNEQFF. The CDR3 DNA reads TGTGCCAGCAGTGACGGCGGGAGGGCCGTTAATGAGCAGTTCTTC.

The chain recombines TRBV7-6 with TRBJ1-5; no reliable D call. Germline CDR1 SGHVS, CDR2 FNYEAQ. V was clipped by 3 bases and J by 0 bases, with 3 bases between them. CDR3 length: 13 amino acids. The CDR3 region is CASSFNSNQPQHF. In DNA form, the CDR3 reads TGTGCCAGCAGCTTTAATAGCAATCAGCCCCAGCATTTT.

J is TRBJ1-1 and V is TRBV29-1; tentative D call: TRBD1 (5 bases). CDR3 length: 13 amino acids. Deletions cut 3 bases from V and 8 bases from J, with 16 bases between. Germline V lookup: CDR1 SQVTM, CDR2 ANQGSEA. CDR3 coding DNA: TGCAGCGTTGAGGTGACAGCAGGGCCCGAAGCTTTCTTT. Encoded protein: CSVEVTAGPEAFF.

The J gene is TRBJ2-2, the V gene TRBV4-1, with D tentatively TRBD1 (5 bases). CDR1 is MGHRA, CDR2 YSYEKL, per germline. The V gene lost 1 base and the J gene lost 4 bases, with 13 bases spanning the gap. CDR3 length: 16 residues. The CDR3 DNA sequence: TGCGCCAGCAGCCAAGGCCCCCTCCAGGGCACCGGGGAGCTGTTTTTT. It is translated as CASSQGPLQGTGELFF.

V is TRBV7-2 and J is TRBJ1-1, with 8 nucleotides matching TRBD1. Germline CDR1 and CDR2: SGHTA and FQGNSA. J gave up 4 bases and V 2 bases, and 3 bases lay outside the gene matches. CDR3 length: 14 amino acids. The CDR3 sequence: CASSLSRGLTEAFF. CDR3 DNA: TGTGCCAGCAGCTTATCCAGGGGGCTCACTGAAGCTTTCTTT.

This sequence joins TRBV7-3 and TRBJ1-1; TRBD1 might be the D (5 bases). This CDR3 contains 15 residues. Deletions cut 1 base from V and 7 bases from J, with 16 bases between. Germline V gene lookup returns CDR1 SGHTA and CDR2 FQGTGA. The chain's CDR3 is CASSLNRQGSSEAFF. The DNA for the CDR3 is TGTGCCAGCAGCTTAAACCGTCAGGGCTCGAGTGAAGCTTTCTTT.

The chain is built from TRBV6-5 and TRBJ2-3; 8 bases match TRBD1. CDR1 is MNHEY and CDR2 is SVGAGI in the germline V gene. The CDR3 length is 16 residues. The junction had 8 bases not matched to a gene; V was cut back by 2 bases and J by 4 bases. CDR3 nucleotides: TGTGCCAGCAGTTACGCCGCAGGGGGCCAGGCAGATACGCAGTATTTT. Its translation: CASSYAAGGQADTQYF.

This chain connects TRBV30 to TRBJ1-5, with no clear D. Trimming stripped 2 bases from V and 6 bases from J, with 11 bases between. CDR1 is GTSNPN and CDR2 is SVGIG in the germline V gene (reference sequence). This CDR3 is built from 13 residues. The DNA of the CDR3 is TGTGCCTGGAGTACGGGGAACGGTCAGCCCCAGCATTTT. Translated: CAWSTGNGQPQHF.

This clone has just a few counts. The CDR3 nucleotides read TGTGCCAGCAGCCGAGGGACATCTGGCTACACCTTC. It translates to CASSRGTSGYTF. The rearrangement uses TRBV2 and TRBJ1-2, with D possibly being TRBD1 (6 bases). CDR1 SNHLY and CDR2 FYNNEI come from the germline V gene. The V gene lost 6 bases and the J gene lost 7 bases, with 12 bases spanning the gap. The CDR3 contains 12 residues.

The chain employs TRBV19 and TRBJ2-5; possible D gene TRBD1, 5 bases. CDR1 is LNHDA and CDR2 is SQIVND in the germline V gene (reference sequence). V was pared by 3 bases and J by 5 bases, with 10 bases between. This CDR3 comprises 13 residues. The CDR3 is CASSMSRDETQYF. CDR3 DNA: TGTGCCAGTAGTATGTCCAGGGATGAGACCCAGTACTTC.

This clone was seen only a few times. V usage is TRBV11-2 and J usage is TRBJ2-2; 7 nucleotides match TRBD2. The CDR3 is 15 residues long. CDR1 and CDR2 from the germline V gene are SGHAT and FQNNGV. V shed 4 bases, J shed 7 bases, and the junction held 9 bases outside the gene matches. The CDR3 is CASSSVGGTNGELFF. The CDR3 coding sequence is TGTGCCAGCAGCTCAGTGGGAGGGACCAACGGGGAGCTGTTTTTT. Complete variable domain (other parts from reference TRBV11-2 and TRBJ2-2): EAGVAQSPRYKIIEKRQSVAFWCNPISGHATLYWYQQILGQGPKLLIQFQNNGVVDDSQLPKDRFSAERLKGVDSTLKIQPAKLEDSAVYLCASSSVGGTNGELFFGEGSRLTVL.